The T cell receptor beta chain described here comes from a study of resident and recirculating memory T cells in vitiligo. Study-level points and caveats: Clonality differed among vitiligo lesions, with no unique dominant clone. TCR sequences were not conserved across biopsy sites or patients.

On this clone itself: The antigen remains undetermined.

Clones were read by immunoSEQ multiplex PCR, and TCRdb kept only the in-frame ones, dropping some. The sample lists roughly 76,000 clones, approximately 90% occurring once. Patients' lesions had not changed for the previous 6 months. No patient showed confetti depigmentation, a clinical sign of active disease. Germline values: CDR1 ENHRY, CDR2 SYGVKD. Deletions cut 0 bases from V and 7 bases from J, with 13 bases between. The CDR3 is 14 amino acids. The chain is built from TRBV10-3 and TRBJ2-7; D is unclear. The receptor's source is a male donor with vitiligo. Specimen: blood. CDR3 loop: CAISESGSVREQYF. The DNA for the CDR3 is TGTGCCATCAGTGAGTCGGGTTCTGTCAGGGAGCAGTACTTC.